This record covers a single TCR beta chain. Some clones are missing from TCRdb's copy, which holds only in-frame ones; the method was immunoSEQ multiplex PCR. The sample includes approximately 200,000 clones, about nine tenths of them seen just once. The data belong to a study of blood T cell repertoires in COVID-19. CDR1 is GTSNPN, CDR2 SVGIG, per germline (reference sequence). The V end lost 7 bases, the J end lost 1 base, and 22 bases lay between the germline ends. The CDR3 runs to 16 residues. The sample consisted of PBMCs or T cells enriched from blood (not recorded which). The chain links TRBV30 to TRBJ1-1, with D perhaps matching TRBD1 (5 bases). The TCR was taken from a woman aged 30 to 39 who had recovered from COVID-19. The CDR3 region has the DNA TGTGCCTCTCGGGGGGGGATTTTTACGGCGAACACTGAAGCTTTCTTT. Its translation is CASRGGIFTANTEAFF. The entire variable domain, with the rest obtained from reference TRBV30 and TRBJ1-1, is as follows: SQTIHQWPATLVQPVGSPLSLECTVEGTSNPNLYWYRQAAGRGLQLLFYSVGIGQISSEVPQNLSASRPQDRQFILSSKKLLLSDSGFYLCASRGGIFTANTEAFFGQGTRLTVV.